These 9 T cell receptor beta chains were all obtained from the same sample, sequenced in a study of blood T cell repertoires in COVID-19. TCRdb keeps only in-frame clones here, not all; method: immunoSEQ multiplex PCR. The sample contains 200,000 to 250,000 clones, more than 70% of which appear only once. Source material: peripheral blood. The source of these receptors is an older woman with acute or convalescent COVID-19.

The chain has TRBV29-1 and TRBJ2-1; 10 nucleotides line up with TRBD2. V was clipped by 4 bases and J by 12 bases; unmatched bases: 12. Germline loops: CDR1 SQVTM, CDR2 ANQGSEA. The CDR3 contains 14 residues. The CDR3 here is CSVVIVLAGYTQFF. The CDR3 DNA reads as TGCAGCGTTGTCATAGTACTAGCGGGGTATACGCAGTTCTTC.

This chain connects TRBV6-6 to TRBJ1-1; D call uncertain. CDR1 is MNHNY, CDR2 SVGAGI, per germline (reference sequence). The CDR3 extends over 13 amino acids. V was shortened by 0 bases and J by 4 bases, with 6 bases between the two germline ends. CDR3 coding DNA: TGTGCCAGCAGTTACTCGACATCCACTGAAGCTTTCTTT. Its translation is CASSYSTSTEAFF.

This clone showed up just once. The V call is TRBV4-1, the J call TRBJ2-6, with D unresolved. Per germline, CDR1 MGHRA and CDR2 YSYEKL. Trimming pared 1 base from V and 2 bases from J, leaving 6 bases between. The CDR3 contains 15 residues. CDR3 sequence (DNA): TGCGCCAGCAGCCAAGTGGGCGCTGGGGCCAACGTCCTGACTTTC. Protein: CASSQVGAGANVLTF.

V is TRBV5-8 and J is TRBJ2-6; TRBD1 is a possible D gene (5 bases). V was trimmed by 2 bases and J by 4 bases, leaving 13 bases between them. The CDR3 has 16 amino acids. Germline V gene data show CDR1 as SGHTS and CDR2 as YDEGEE. The CDR3 loop reads CASSLGVRTGANVLTF. The CDR3 DNA sequence: TGTGCCAGCAGCTTAGGGGTCCGAACCGGGGCCAACGTCCTGACTTTC.

V usage is TRBV19 and J usage is TRBJ1-5; the D gene is possibly TRBD1 (5 bases). This CDR3 spans 13 amino acids. V lost 9 bases to trimming and J lost 2 bases, with 11 bases between them. Germline CDR1 is LNHDA and CDR2 is SQIVND (reference sequence). The CDR3 sequence: CASRGQGNQPQHF. The CDR3, as DNA: TGTGCCAGCAGAGGACAAGGCAATCAGCCCCAGCATTTT.

The V gene is TRBV28, the J gene TRBJ1-2, with 9 positions matching TRBD1. CDR1 MDHEN and CDR2 SYDVKM come from the germline V gene. This CDR3 is 14 amino acids long. The V gene end was trimmed by 8 bases and the J gene end by 5 bases; junction bases not matched to a gene: 9. CDR3 DNA sequence: TGTGCCAGCCGTTACAGGGGGCTTGAATATGGCTACACCTTC. As protein: CASRYRGLEYGYTF.

The chain couples TRBV15 to TRBJ2-1, with D possibly being TRBD1 (6 bases). CDR1 LNHNV and CDR2 YYDKDF come from the germline V gene (reference sequence). The CDR3 spans 16 residues. With 3 bases removed from V and 2 bases from J, the gap between germline ends came to 14 bases. DNA for the CDR3: TGTGCCACCAGCAGGCGACAGGTGGGCGCCTACAATGAGCAGTTCTTC. Its translation: CATSRRQVGAYNEQFF.

The CDR3 DNA follows: TGTGCCAGCAGTCGTGTACTAACAGGGGGAGGGGGTGCGATGAACACTGAAGCTTTCTTT. As protein: CASSRVLTGGGGAMNTEAFF. The gene calls are TRBV28 and TRBJ1-1; 8 bases agree with TRBD1. Germline V gives CDR1 MDHEN, CDR2 SYDVKM. Losses at the gene ends were 5 bases for V and 0 bases for J; bases not matched to a gene: 20. The CDR3 is 20 residues long.

The chain is built from TRBV13 and TRBJ2-1; D may be TRBD1 (5 bases). CDR1 and CDR2 (germline): PRHDT, FYEKMQ (reference sequence). The V end lost 6 bases, the J end lost 0 bases, and 21 bases lay between the germline ends. The CDR3 extends over 18 amino acids. The CDR3 loop is CASRSPSRALGSYNEQFF. The CDR3 nucleotides read TGTGCCAGCAGATCCCCATCCAGGGCCTTGGGCTCCTACAATGAGCAGTTCTTC.